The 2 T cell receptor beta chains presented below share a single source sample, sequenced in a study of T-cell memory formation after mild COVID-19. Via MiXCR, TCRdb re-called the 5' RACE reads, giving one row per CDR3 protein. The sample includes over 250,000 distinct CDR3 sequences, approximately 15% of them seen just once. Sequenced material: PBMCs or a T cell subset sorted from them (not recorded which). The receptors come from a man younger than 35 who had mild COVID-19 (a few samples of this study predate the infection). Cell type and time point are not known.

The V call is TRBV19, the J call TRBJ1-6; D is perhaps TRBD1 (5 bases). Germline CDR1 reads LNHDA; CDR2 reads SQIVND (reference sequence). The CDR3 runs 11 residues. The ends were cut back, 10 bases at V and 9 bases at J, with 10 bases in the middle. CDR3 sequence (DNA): TGTGCCACGCCGGGGGGTTCACCCCTCCACTTT. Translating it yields CATPGGSPLHF.

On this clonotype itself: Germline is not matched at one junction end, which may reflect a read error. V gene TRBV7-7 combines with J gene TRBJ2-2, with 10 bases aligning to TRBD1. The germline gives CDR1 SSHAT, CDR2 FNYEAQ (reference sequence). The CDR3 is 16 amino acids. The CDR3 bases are TGTGCTAGCAGCGTATCCCGGGACAGGGGCACCGGGGAGCTGTTTTTT. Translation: CASSVSRDRGTGELFF.